This T cell receptor beta chain came from a study of human T cells and chemical hapten exposure. On the study more broadly: Subjects had 2% DPC placed on roughly 2 cm by roughly 2 cm of upper inner arm skin for sensitization. Each patch test put 0.01% DPC on the upper back, and results were read at 6 days. Notes on the study in general: Counts of expanded TCRs at PT1 were positively correlated with patch test score.

The CDR3 sequence is 16 residues long. Deletions cut 1 base from V and 0 bases from J, with 8 bases between. Germline loops: CDR1 SGHDT, CDR2 YYEEEE. Each CDR3 protein gets one entry after TCRdb re-called the RACE reads with MiXCR. Of just over 80,000 distinct CDR3 sequences listed, around a tenth were seen once; the top ten hold around 4.2%. Time point here: patch test 1, 2 weeks after DPC sensitization. Documented treatment: therapeutic diphenylcyclopropenone sensitization with weekly scalp DPC. This clonotype was observed at least ten times. What it binds is not known. The material sequenced was whole blood, taken in connection with sensitization to the hapten diphenylcyclopropenone (DPC). This rearrangement joins TRBV5-6 to TRBJ1-6; D possibly corresponds to TRBD1 (6 bases). This receptor was obtained from a woman in her fifties or sixties with alopecia areata. Some clones in this sample may be carry-over from other donors' samples. This CDR3 is CASSLYRDSYNSPLHF. In DNA form, the CDR3 reads TGTGCCAGCAGCTTGTACAGGGACTCCTATAATTCACCCCTCCACTTT.